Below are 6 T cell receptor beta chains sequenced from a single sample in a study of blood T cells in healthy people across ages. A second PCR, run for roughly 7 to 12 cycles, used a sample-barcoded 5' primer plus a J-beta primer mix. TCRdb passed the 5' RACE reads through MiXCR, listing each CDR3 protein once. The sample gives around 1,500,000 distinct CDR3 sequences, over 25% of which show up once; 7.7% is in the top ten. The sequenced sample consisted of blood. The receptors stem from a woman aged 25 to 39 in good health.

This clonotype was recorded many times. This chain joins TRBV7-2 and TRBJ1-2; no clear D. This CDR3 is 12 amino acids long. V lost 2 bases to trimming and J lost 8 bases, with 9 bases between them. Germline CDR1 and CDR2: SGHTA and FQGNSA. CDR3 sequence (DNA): TGTGCCAGCAGCTTAAATTACGGAGGCTACACCTTC. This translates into CASSLNYGGYTF.

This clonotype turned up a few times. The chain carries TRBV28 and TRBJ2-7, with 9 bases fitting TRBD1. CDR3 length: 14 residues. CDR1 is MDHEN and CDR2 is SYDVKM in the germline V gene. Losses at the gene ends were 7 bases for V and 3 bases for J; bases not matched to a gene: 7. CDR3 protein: CASTRTGAIYEQYF. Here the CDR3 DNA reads TGTGCCAGCACCCGGACAGGGGCAATCTACGAGCAGTACTTC.

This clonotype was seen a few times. The CDR3 bases are TGTGCCAGCAGTCGGGCGAGCGCCTACGAGCAGTACTTC. This gives the protein CASSRASAYEQYF. This sequence joins TRBV6-5 and TRBJ2-7, with D unclear. The CDR3 is made up of 13 amino acids. In germline, CDR1 is MNHEY, CDR2 SVGAGI. With 5 bases removed from V and 2 bases from J, the gap between germline ends came to 10 bases.

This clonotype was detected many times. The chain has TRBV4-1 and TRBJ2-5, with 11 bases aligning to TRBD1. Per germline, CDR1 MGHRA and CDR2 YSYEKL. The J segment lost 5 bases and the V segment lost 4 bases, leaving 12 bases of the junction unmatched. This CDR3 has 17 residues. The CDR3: CASSPTSRTGGGETQYF. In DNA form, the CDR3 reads TGCGCCAGCAGCCCCACATCACGGACAGGGGGCGGGGAGACCCAGTACTTC.

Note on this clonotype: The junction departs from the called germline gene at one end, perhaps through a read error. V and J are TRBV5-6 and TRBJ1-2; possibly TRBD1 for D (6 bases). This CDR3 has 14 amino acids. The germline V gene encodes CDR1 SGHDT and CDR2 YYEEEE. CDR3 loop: CAGSPEGRGHGYTF. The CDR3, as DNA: TGTGCCGGCAGCCCAGAGGGCAGGGGTCATGGCTACACCTTC.

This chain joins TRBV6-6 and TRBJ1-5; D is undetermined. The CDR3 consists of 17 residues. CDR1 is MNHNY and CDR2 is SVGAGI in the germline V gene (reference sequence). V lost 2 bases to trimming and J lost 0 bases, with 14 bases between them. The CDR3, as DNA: TGTGCCAGCAGTTACGCTCCGGCCCTTAATAGCAATCAGCCCCAGCATTTT. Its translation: CASSYAPALNSNQPQHF.